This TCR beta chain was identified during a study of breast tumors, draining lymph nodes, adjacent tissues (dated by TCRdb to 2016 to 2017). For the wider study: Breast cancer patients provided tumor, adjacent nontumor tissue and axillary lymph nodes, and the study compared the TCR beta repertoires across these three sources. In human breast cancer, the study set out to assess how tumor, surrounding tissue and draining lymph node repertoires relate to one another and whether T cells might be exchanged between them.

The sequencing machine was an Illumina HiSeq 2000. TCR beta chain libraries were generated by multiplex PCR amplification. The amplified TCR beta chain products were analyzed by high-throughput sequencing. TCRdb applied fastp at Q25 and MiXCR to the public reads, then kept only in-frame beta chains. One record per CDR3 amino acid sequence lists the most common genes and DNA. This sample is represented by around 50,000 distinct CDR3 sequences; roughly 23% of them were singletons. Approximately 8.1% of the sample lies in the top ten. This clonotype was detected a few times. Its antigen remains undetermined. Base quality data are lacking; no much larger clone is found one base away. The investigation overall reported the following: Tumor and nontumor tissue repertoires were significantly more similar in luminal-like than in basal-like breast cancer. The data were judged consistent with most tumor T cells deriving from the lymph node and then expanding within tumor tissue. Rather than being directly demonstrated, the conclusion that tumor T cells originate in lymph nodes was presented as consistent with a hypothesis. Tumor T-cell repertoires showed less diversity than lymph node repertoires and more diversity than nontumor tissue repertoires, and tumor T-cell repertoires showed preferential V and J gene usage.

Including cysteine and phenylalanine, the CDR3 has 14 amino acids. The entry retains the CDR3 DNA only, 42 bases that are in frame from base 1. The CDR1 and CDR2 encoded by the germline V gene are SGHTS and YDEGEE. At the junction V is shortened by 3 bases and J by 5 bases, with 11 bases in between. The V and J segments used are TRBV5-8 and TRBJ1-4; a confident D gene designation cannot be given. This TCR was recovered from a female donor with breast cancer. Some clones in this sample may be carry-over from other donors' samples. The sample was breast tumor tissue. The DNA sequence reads TGTGCCAGCAGCTCAGCGAACTTAAATGAAAAACTGTTTTTT. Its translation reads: CASSSANLNEKLFF. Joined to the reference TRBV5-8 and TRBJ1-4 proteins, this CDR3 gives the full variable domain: EAGVTQSPTHLIKTRGQQATLRCSPISGHTSVYWYQQALGLGLQFLLWYDEGEERNRGNFPPRFSGRQFPNYSSELNVNALELEDSALYLCASSSANLNEKLFFGSGTQLSVL.